A selection of T cell receptor beta chains follows, all from one sample in a study of cytomegalovirus exposure and HLA in healthy donors. Profiling relied on immunoSEQ multiplex PCR, and the TCRdb table lists in-frame clones only, not all of them. This table has around 91,000 clones, around nine tenths appearing once. The material sequenced was PBMCs. These receptors were obtained from a young man in good health and CMV-seropositive. Both conserved end residues are trimmed from each CDR3. Each record gives: V gene, D gene, CDR3 protein. A D gene is named only where the DNA matches it firmly.

TRBV4-2 | - | ASSLGRENIQY
TRBV28 | TRBD2 | ASRPTSGGTYEQY
TRBV28 | - | ASSVTGFLNTEAF
TRBV7-9 | - | ASSPPGYNQPQH
TRBV11-3 | - | ASSLTGNEQY
TRBV30 | TRBD2 | AWKLAGGFEY
TRBV19 | - | ASSITALQGWRNPTNEKLF
TRBV2 | TRBD2 | ASEGRVEQY
TRBV29-1 | TRBD1 | SVDGTGGVGTDTQY
TRBV5-1 | TRBD2 | ASSAGTSGSTDTQY
TRBV18 | TRBD2 | ASSRLAGEETQY
TRBV29-1 | - | SAVVSASGELF
TRBV4-1 | - | ASSQEGGSIQETQY
TRBV29-1 | TRBD2 | SVDGTSGGTYEQY
TRBV5-1 | TRBD1 | ASRTGTGVEKLF
TRBV5-1 | TRBD1 | ASSLAIGTGHYGYT
TRBV27 | - | ASSSIFYDTQY
TRBV7-3 | - | ASSQGGGATEAF
TRBV28 | TRBD1 | ATLTGGDGYT
TRBV19 | - | ASRVYNEQF
TRBV28 | TRBD2 | ASSFFLSGLAGGSYEQY
TRBV5-4 | TRBD2 | ASSLMGGVGETQY